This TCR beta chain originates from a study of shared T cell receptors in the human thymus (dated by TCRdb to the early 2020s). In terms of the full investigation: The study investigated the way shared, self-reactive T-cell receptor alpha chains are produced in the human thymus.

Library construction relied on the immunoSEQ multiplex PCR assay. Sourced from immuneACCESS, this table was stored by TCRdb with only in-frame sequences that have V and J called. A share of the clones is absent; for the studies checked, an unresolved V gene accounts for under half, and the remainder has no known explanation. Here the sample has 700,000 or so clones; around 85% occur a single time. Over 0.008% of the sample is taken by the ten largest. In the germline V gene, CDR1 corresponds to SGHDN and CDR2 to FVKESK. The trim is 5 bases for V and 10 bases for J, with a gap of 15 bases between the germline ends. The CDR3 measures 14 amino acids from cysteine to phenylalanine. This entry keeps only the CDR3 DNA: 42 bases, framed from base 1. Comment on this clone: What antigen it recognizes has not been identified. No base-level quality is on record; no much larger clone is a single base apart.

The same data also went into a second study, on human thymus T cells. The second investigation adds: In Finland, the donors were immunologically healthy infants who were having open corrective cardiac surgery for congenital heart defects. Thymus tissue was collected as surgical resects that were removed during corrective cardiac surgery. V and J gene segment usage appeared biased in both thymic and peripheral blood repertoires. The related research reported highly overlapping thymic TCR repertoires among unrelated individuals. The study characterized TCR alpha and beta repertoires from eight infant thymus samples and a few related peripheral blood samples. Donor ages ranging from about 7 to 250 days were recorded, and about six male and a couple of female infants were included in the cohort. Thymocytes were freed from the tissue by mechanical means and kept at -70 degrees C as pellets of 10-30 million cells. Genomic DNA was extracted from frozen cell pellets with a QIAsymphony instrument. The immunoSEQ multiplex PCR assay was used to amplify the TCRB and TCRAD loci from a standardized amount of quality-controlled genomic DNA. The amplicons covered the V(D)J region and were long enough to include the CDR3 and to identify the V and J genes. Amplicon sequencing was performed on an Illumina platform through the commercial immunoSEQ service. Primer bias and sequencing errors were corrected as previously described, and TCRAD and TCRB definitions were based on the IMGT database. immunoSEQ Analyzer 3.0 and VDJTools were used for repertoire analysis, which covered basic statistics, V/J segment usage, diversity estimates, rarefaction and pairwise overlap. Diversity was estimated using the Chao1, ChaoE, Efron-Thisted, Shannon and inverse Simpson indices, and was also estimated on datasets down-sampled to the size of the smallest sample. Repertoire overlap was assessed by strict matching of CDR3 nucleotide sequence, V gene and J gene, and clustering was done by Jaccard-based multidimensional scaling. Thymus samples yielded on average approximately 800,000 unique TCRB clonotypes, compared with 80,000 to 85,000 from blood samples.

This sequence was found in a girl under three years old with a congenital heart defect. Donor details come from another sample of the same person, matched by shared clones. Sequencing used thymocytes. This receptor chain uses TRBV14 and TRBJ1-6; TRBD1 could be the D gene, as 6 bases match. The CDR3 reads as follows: CASSSPGTTSPLHF. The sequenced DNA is TGTGCCAGCAGCTCACCCGGGACAACATCACCCCTCCACTTT.